This T cell receptor (beta chain) emerged from a study of cytomegalovirus exposure and HLA in healthy donors. Study summary: There were under 130 million unique TCR beta sequences, drawn from approximately 180 million T cells, in an earlier analysis.

Primers: 60 Vbeta forward and 13 Jbeta reverse. Data came from immunoSEQ multiplex PCR; TCRdb stores just in-frame clones and leaves some out. Here the sample spans 150,000 to 200,000 clones, more than 60% being singletons. Remarks on this clone: The antigen is unknown.

Notes on the study in general: It was in a later analysis that TCR association rates were seen to vary by HLA locus, highest for DRB1 and lowest for HLA-C.

Specimen: PBMCs. The TCR originated in a woman in her twenties or thirties in good health and CMV-seropositive.

The chain's CDR3 is CASSFYRVAFSYEQYF. The CDR3 nucleotides are TGTGCCAGCAGTTTCTACAGGGTCGCCTTTTCCTACGAGCAGTACTTC. The chain joins TRBV6-5 to TRBJ2-7, with a tentative D call TRBD1 (6 bases). CDR1 and CDR2 (germline): MNHEY, SVGAGI. This CDR3 has 16 residues. Deletions cut 4 bases from V and 1 base from J, with 17 bases between.